This T cell receptor beta chain was sequenced during a study of blood T cells in healthy people across ages. J gave up 10 bases and V 0 bases, and 6 bases lay outside the gene matches. This CDR3 comprises 13 residues. Germline V CDR1 and CDR2: LNHNV, YYDKDF (reference sequence). Donor samples were obtained from healthy Caucasian individuals from Russia, aged 6 to 90. Primed by a sample-barcoded 5' primer and a J-beta primer mix, a second PCR proceeded for 7 to 11 cycles. Every individual sample yielded 2.5 million or more paired-end reads (each containing CDR3). TCRdb independently ran MiXCR on the 5' RACE reads; one entry per CDR3 protein. This table holds over 1.5 million distinct CDR3 sequences, about 50% found once.

This chain uses TRBV15 with TRBJ2-7; 7 bases align to TRBD2. The clonotype comes from a woman between 35 and 50 years old in good health. Sequencing was carried out using blood. In nucleotides, the CDR3 is TGTGCCACCAGCAGAGATTTGGCGGGGGATCAGTACTTC. As protein: CATSRDLAGDQYF.